This is a list of T cell receptor beta chains from one sample in a study of response to subunit inactivated influenza vaccine. TCRdb processed the RT-PCR reads anew with MiXCR; each CDR3 protein has one entry. The repertoire holds 450,000 to 700,000 distinct CDR3 sequences, with 11% to 15% as singletons. The sequenced sample was PBMCs from blood, obtained about 13 days after vaccination. The origin of the receptors is a man in his fifties who received an inactivated influenza vaccine. The CDR3 runs from the conserved cysteine through the conserved F or W. The order of the fields is D gene, CDR3 length, clone size, V gene, J gene, CDR3 protein, CDR3 DNA. The D gene is left open where the match is weak. The size field is filled for only some rows; it gives once, few, many or a size class.

d_call: .
cdr3_length: 13
clone_size: .
v_call: TRBV12-3/TRBV12-4
j_call: TRBJ1-5
cdr3_aa: CASSLLESQPQHF
cdr3_nt: TGTGCCAGCAGTTTATTAGAGAGTCAGCCCCAGCATTTT

d_call: .
cdr3_length: 14
clone_size: few
v_call: TRBV7-2
j_call: TRBJ2-1
cdr3_aa: CASSPWPSDNEQFF
cdr3_nt: TGTGCCAGCAGCCCCTGGCCCTCCGACAATGAGCAGTTCTTC

d_call: .
cdr3_length: 16
clone_size: .
v_call: TRBV4-3
j_call: TRBJ2-3
cdr3_aa: CASSLTRGRGTDTQYF
cdr3_nt: TGCGCCAGCAGCCTAACCAGGGGTCGGGGCACAGATACGCAGTATTTT

d_call: TRBD1
cdr3_length: 16
clone_size: few
v_call: TRBV5-1
j_call: TRBJ1-4
cdr3_aa: CASSPGTVLTNEKLFF
cdr3_nt: TGCGCCAGCAGCCCCGGGACAGTCTTAACTAATGAAAAACTGTTTTTT

d_call: TRBD2
cdr3_length: 13
clone_size: .
v_call: TRBV20-1
j_call: TRBJ2-1
cdr3_aa: CSANRGVINEQFF
cdr3_nt: TGCAGTGCTAATCGGGGGGTCATCAATGAGCAGTTCTTC

d_call: .
cdr3_length: 13
clone_size: .
v_call: TRBV29-1
j_call: TRBJ2-7
cdr3_aa: CSVEDGLSFEQYF
cdr3_nt: TGCAGCGTTGAAGATGGCCTGTCTTTCGAGCAGTACTTC

d_call: .
cdr3_length: 15
clone_size: .
v_call: TRBV5-1
j_call: TRBJ2-1
cdr3_aa: CASSEGTVTYNEQFF
cdr3_nt: TGCGCCAGCAGCGAAGGGACTGTTACCTACAATGAGCAGTTCTTC

d_call: .
cdr3_length: 15
clone_size: few
v_call: TRBV5-1
j_call: TRBJ2-7
cdr3_aa: CASSLESSSSYEQYF
cdr3_nt: TGCGCCAGCAGCTTGGAATCCTCGAGCTCCTACGAGCAGTACTTC

d_call: .
cdr3_length: 13
clone_size: few
v_call: TRBV29-1
j_call: TRBJ2-7
cdr3_aa: CSVDLWGSNEQYF
cdr3_nt: TGCAGCGTTGATCTATGGGGGAGCAACGAGCAGTACTTC

d_call: TRBD2
cdr3_length: 14
clone_size: .
v_call: TRBV5-1
j_call: TRBJ2-1
cdr3_aa: CASRTSAGVGEQFF
cdr3_nt: TGCGCCAGCAGGACGTCTGCGGGAGTTGGCGAGCAGTTCTTC

d_call: .
cdr3_length: 15
clone_size: .
v_call: TRBV4-3
j_call: TRBJ2-5
cdr3_aa: CASSPFGTAQETQYF
cdr3_nt: TGCGCCAGCAGCCCATTTGGCACAGCCCAAGAGACCCAGTACTTC

d_call: TRBD1
cdr3_length: 17
clone_size: .
v_call: TRBV3-1
j_call: TRBJ1-5
cdr3_aa: CASSQGWDRGLNQPQHF
cdr3_nt: TGTGCCAGCAGCCAAGGCTGGGACAGGGGATTGAATCAGCCCCAGCATTTT

d_call: TRBD2
cdr3_length: 19
clone_size: .
v_call: TRBV29-1
j_call: TRBJ2-3
cdr3_aa: CSVVTSGRWVVKSTDTQYF
cdr3_nt: TGCAGCGTTGTGACTAGCGGGAGATGGGTCGTAAAAAGCACAGATACGCAGTATTTT

d_call: TRBD1
cdr3_length: 14
clone_size: .
v_call: TRBV20-1
j_call: TRBJ2-7
cdr3_aa: CSAREDRGRDEQYF
cdr3_nt: TGCAGTGCTAGGGAAGACAGGGGGCGCGACGAGCAGTACTTC

d_call: TRBD1
cdr3_length: 16
clone_size: many
v_call: TRBV20-1
j_call: TRBJ2-3
cdr3_aa: CSALGQGATSTDTQYF
cdr3_nt: TGCAGTGCCCTGGGACAGGGGGCAACAAGCACAGATACGCAGTATTTT

d_call: .
cdr3_length: 11
clone_size: .
v_call: TRBV7-8
j_call: TRBJ2-1
cdr3_aa: CASSPLSEQFF
cdr3_nt: TGTGCCAGCAGCCCCCTCTCTGAGCAGTTCTTC

d_call: .
cdr3_length: 15
clone_size: .
v_call: TRBV7-2
j_call: TRBJ1-1
cdr3_aa: CASRRTVPPGTEAFF
cdr3_nt: TGTGCCAGCAGGCGGACAGTCCCCCCGGGCACTGAAGCTTTCTTT

d_call: .
cdr3_length: 16
clone_size: few
v_call: TRBV27
j_call: TRBJ2-3
cdr3_aa: CASSSLEGTGTDTQYF
cdr3_nt: TGTGCCAGCAGCTCCTTAGAGGGAACAGGGACAGATACGCAGTATTTT

d_call: .
cdr3_length: 13
clone_size: few
v_call: TRBV30
j_call: TRBJ1-1
cdr3_aa: CAWRASGRNEAFF
cdr3_nt: TGTGCCTGGAGAGCATCAGGGAGGAATGAAGCTTTCTTT

d_call: TRBD1
cdr3_length: 16
clone_size: .
v_call: TRBV6-1
j_call: TRBJ1-2
cdr3_aa: CASSPPGTAPLRGYTF
cdr3_nt: TGTGCCAGCAGCCCTCCCGGGACAGCTCCTTTGAGAGGCTACACCTTC

d_call: .
cdr3_length: 15
clone_size: .
v_call: TRBV5-1
j_call: TRBJ2-7
cdr3_aa: CASSFPGTGTYEQYF
cdr3_nt: TGCGCCAGCAGCTTTCCCGGGACGGGGACCTACGAGCAGTACTTC

d_call: TRBD1
cdr3_length: 16
clone_size: .
v_call: TRBV28
j_call: TRBJ2-5
cdr3_aa: CASSPNQGAAQETQYF
cdr3_nt: TGTGCCAGCAGTCCAAACCAGGGGGCCGCCCAAGAGACCCAGTACTTC

d_call: .
cdr3_length: 14
clone_size: many
v_call: TRBV6-2/TRBV6-3
j_call: TRBJ1-1
cdr3_aa: CASNWQGWHTEAFF
cdr3_nt: TGTGCCAGCAACTGGCAGGGGTGGCACACTGAAGCTTTCTTT

d_call: .
cdr3_length: 14
clone_size: .
v_call: TRBV7-9
j_call: TRBJ1-2
cdr3_aa: CASSLTEGNYGYTF
cdr3_nt: TGTGCCAGCAGCTTAACCGAAGGAAACTATGGCTACACCTTC

d_call: TRBD1
cdr3_length: 13
clone_size: .
v_call: TRBV29-1
j_call: TRBJ1-2
cdr3_aa: CSVVGQVFMDYTF
cdr3_nt: TGCAGCGTTGTGGGACAGGTTTTTATGGACTACACCTTC

d_call: TRBD2
cdr3_length: 17
clone_size: .
v_call: TRBV4-2
j_call: TRBJ2-3
cdr3_aa: CASSQEVHGGVTDTQYF
cdr3_nt: TGTGCCAGCAGCCAAGAGGTTCATGGGGGGGTCACAGATACGCAGTATTTT

d_call: .
cdr3_length: 13
clone_size: few
v_call: TRBV7-9
j_call: TRBJ1-4
cdr3_aa: CASSFGSNEKLFF
cdr3_nt: TGTGCCAGCAGCTTCGGGTCTAATGAAAAACTGTTTTTT

d_call: .
cdr3_length: 13
clone_size: few
v_call: TRBV28
j_call: TRBJ2-1
cdr3_aa: CASSLYRDNEQFF
cdr3_nt: TGTGCCAGCAGTTTATACAGGGACAATGAGCAGTTCTTC

d_call: TRBD1
cdr3_length: 14
clone_size: few
v_call: TRBV6-1
j_call: TRBJ1-1
cdr3_aa: CASTTQGGYTEAFF
cdr3_nt: TGTGCCAGCACCACACAGGGGGGGTACACTGAAGCTTTCTTT

d_call: .
cdr3_length: 14
clone_size: .
v_call: TRBV7-8
j_call: TRBJ2-1
cdr3_aa: CASSLWSSHNEQFF
cdr3_nt: TGTGCCAGCAGCTTATGGTCCAGCCACAATGAGCAGTTCTTC

d_call: TRBD1
cdr3_length: 16
clone_size: many
v_call: TRBV12-3/TRBV12-4
j_call: TRBJ2-2
cdr3_aa: CASRTTGELDTGELFF
cdr3_nt: TGTGCCAGCAGGACGACAGGGGAACTTGACACCGGGGAGCTGTTTTTT

d_call: TRBD1
cdr3_length: 11
clone_size: many
v_call: TRBV6-2/TRBV6-3
j_call: TRBJ2-7
cdr3_aa: CANDRGYEQYF
cdr3_nt: TGTGCCAACGACAGGGGCTACGAGCAGTACTTC

d_call: .
cdr3_length: 11
clone_size: .
v_call: TRBV20-1
j_call: TRBJ1-2
cdr3_aa: CSPLQGYGYTF
cdr3_nt: TGCAGTCCTCTGCAGGGATATGGCTACACCTTC

d_call: .
cdr3_length: 16
clone_size: .
v_call: TRBV5-5
j_call: TRBJ2-2
cdr3_aa: CASSPDRFSNTGELFF
cdr3_nt: TGTGCCAGCAGCCCAGACAGATTCTCGAACACCGGGGAGCTGTTTTTT

d_call: TRBD2
cdr3_length: 16
clone_size: many
v_call: TRBV12-3/TRBV12-4
j_call: TRBJ2-2
cdr3_aa: CASSWTSGTNTGELFF
cdr3_nt: TGTGCCAGCAGTTGGACTAGCGGTACGAACACCGGGGAGCTGTTTTTT

d_call: TRBD2
cdr3_length: 14
clone_size: .
v_call: TRBV6-1
j_call: TRBJ2-6
cdr3_aa: CASGRAPGANVLTF
cdr3_nt: TGTGCCAGCGGGAGGGCCCCTGGGGCCAACGTCCTGACTTTC

d_call: .
cdr3_length: 13
clone_size: .
v_call: TRBV20-1
j_call: TRBJ1-2
cdr3_aa: CSARDEGGNGYTF
cdr3_nt: TGCAGTGCTAGAGATGAGGGTGGTAATGGCTACACCTTC

d_call: .
cdr3_length: 12
clone_size: .
v_call: TRBV7-2
j_call: TRBJ2-5
cdr3_aa: CASRGASPTQYF
cdr3_nt: TGTGCCAGCAGAGGGGCTAGCCCGACCCAGTACTTC

d_call: .
cdr3_length: 15
clone_size: .
v_call: TRBV4-1
j_call: TRBJ1-4
cdr3_aa: CASSQGGGQNEKLFF
cdr3_nt: TGCGCCAGCAGCCAAGGTGGGGGGCAAAATGAAAAACTGTTTTTT

d_call: .
cdr3_length: 13
clone_size: few
v_call: TRBV10-2
j_call: TRBJ2-7
cdr3_aa: CASARGPTYEQYF
cdr3_nt: TGCGCCAGCGCGCGGGGTCCGACCTACGAGCAGTACTTC

d_call: .
cdr3_length: 14
clone_size: few
v_call: TRBV9
j_call: TRBJ1-1
cdr3_aa: CASSVEGMNTEAFF
cdr3_nt: TGTGCCAGCAGCGTAGAGGGGATGAACACTGAAGCTTTCTTT

d_call: .
cdr3_length: 15
clone_size: few
v_call: TRBV5-1
j_call: TRBJ1-1
cdr3_aa: CASSLLSGQYAEAFF
cdr3_nt: TGCGCCAGCAGCTTGTTATCAGGGCAGTATGCTGAAGCTTTCTTT

d_call: TRBD2
cdr3_length: 14
clone_size: .
v_call: TRBV20-1
j_call: TRBJ2-2
cdr3_aa: CSGAGVENTGELFF
cdr3_nt: TGCAGTGGGGCGGGAGTCGAAAACACCGGGGAGCTGTTTTTT

d_call: TRBD1
cdr3_length: 13
clone_size: few
v_call: TRBV20-1
j_call: TRBJ2-5
cdr3_aa: CSAARTGRETQYF
cdr3_nt: TGCAGTGCTGCCCGGACAGGGAGGGAGACCCAGTACTTC

d_call: TRBD2
cdr3_length: 14
clone_size: .
v_call: TRBV20-1
j_call: TRBJ2-7
cdr3_aa: CSALTSGGSYEQYF
cdr3_nt: TGCAGTGCGCTGACTAGCGGGGGTTCCTACGAGCAGTACTTC

d_call: .
cdr3_length: 12
clone_size: .
v_call: TRBV6-5
j_call: TRBJ1-4
cdr3_aa: CASLRGAEKLFF
cdr3_nt: TGTGCCAGCCTAAGGGGAGCCGAAAAACTGTTTTTT

d_call: TRBD2
cdr3_length: 14
clone_size: .
v_call: TRBV29-1
j_call: TRBJ2-1
cdr3_aa: CSVEKREGRNEQFF
cdr3_nt: TGCAGCGTTGAGAAGCGGGAGGGCCGAAATGAGCAGTTCTTC

d_call: TRBD2
cdr3_length: 15
clone_size: .
v_call: TRBV7-2
j_call: TRBJ2-5
cdr3_aa: CASSAGTSGGETQYF
cdr3_nt: TGTGCCAGCAGCGCCGGGACTAGCGGGGGGGAGACCCAGTACTTC

d_call: .
cdr3_length: 15
clone_size: few
v_call: TRBV28
j_call: TRBJ2-1
cdr3_aa: CASSSMGISYNEQFF
cdr3_nt: TGTGCCAGCAGCTCGATGGGGATCTCCTACAATGAGCAGTTCTTC